Presented here are 23 T cell receptor beta chains from one specimen sequenced in a study of blood T cell repertoires in COVID-19. TCRdb's copy holds only in-frame clones and misses some; the assay was immunoSEQ multiplex PCR. Here the sample spans roughly 190,000 clones, 70% to 90% being singletons. The sequencing sample was made of PBMCs or T cells enriched from blood (not recorded which). These TCRs come from a young woman who had recovered from COVID-19.

The genes are TRBV12-3 or TRBV12-4 and TRBJ1-5, with D maybe TRBD1 (5 bases). The ends were cut back, 5 bases at V and 3 bases at J, with 8 bases in the middle. The length of the CDR3 is 13 residues. CDR3 bases: TGTGCCAGCAGTGCAGGGATCAATCAGCCCCAGCATTTT. Protein: CASSAGINQPQHF.

This chain uses TRBV19 with TRBJ1-5; no clear D. Germline CDR1 is LNHDA and CDR2 is SQIVND (reference sequence). Trimming took 7 bases from V and 6 from J, leaving 10 bases between them. The CDR3 totals 12 residues. CDR3 nucleotide sequence: TGTGCCAGTACCTCGGTTGGTCAGCCCCAGCATTTT. As protein: CASTSVGQPQHF.

The V gene is TRBV10-3, the J gene TRBJ2-4; D might be TRBD1 (6 bases). The CDR3 totals 16 residues. With 2 bases removed from V and 6 bases from J, the gap between germline ends came to 17 bases. The germline V gene encodes CDR1 ENHRY and CDR2 SYGVKD. The CDR3 spells CAISEHQTGMGNIQYF. CDR3 nucleotides: TGTGCCATCAGTGAGCACCAAACAGGGATGGGAAACATTCAGTACTTC.

The chain recombines TRBV7-2 with TRBJ1-4, with 7 bases identical to TRBD1. V was pared by 5 bases and J by 7 bases, with 10 bases of the junction left unmatched. Germline lookup yields CDR1 SGHTA and CDR2 FQGNSA. This CDR3 has 15 amino acids. In DNA, the CDR3 is TGTGCCAGCAGCCCCAGACAGGGTTGGAGTGAAAAACTGTTTTTT. Protein: CASSPRQGWSEKLFF.

This clone was counted a single time. V gene TRBV4-1 combines with J gene TRBJ2-3; TRBD2 agrees at 7 bases. Germline loops: CDR1 MGHRA, CDR2 YSYEKL. The V segment lost 1 base and the J segment 4 bases; nucleotides outside the gene matches: 8. This CDR3 contains 16 residues. The DNA of the CDR3 is TGCGCCAGCAGCCAAGGCTGGCGGGAGCGGGCAGATACGCAGTATTTT. Its translation is CASSQGWRERADTQYF.

CDR3 sequence reads: CASFRDRADEQYF. The CDR3 nucleotides read TGTGCCAGCTTCCGGGACAGGGCCGACGAGCAGTACTTC. This chain links TRBV6-5 with TRBJ2-7, with 9 bases aligning to TRBD1. CDR1 is MNHEY, CDR2 SVGAGI, per germline. The CDR3 loop spans 13 amino acids. V lost 8 bases, J lost 5 bases, and 7 bases stayed unmatched.

The V call is TRBV9, the J call TRBJ2-3; D is uncertain. The CDR3 covers 14 residues. Looked up from germline, CDR1 is SGDLS and CDR2 is YYNGEE. Trimming removed 0 bases at V and 5 bases at J, with 10 bases between. The CDR3 sequence: CASSVDPSGDTQYF. DNA of the CDR3: TGTGCCAGCAGCGTAGACCCCTCAGGAGATACGCAGTATTTT. Filled out from reference TRBV9 and TRBJ2-3, the complete variable domain reads DSGVTQTPKHLITATGQRVTLRCSPRSGDLSVYWYQQSLDQGLQFLIQYYNGEERAKGNILERFSAQQFPDLHSELNLSSLELGDSALYFCASSVDPSGDTQYFGPGTRLTVL.

This clone has a single count. The chain combines TRBV10-3 with TRBJ1-3, with D uncertain. The CDR3 totals 12 residues. Trimming removed 11 bases from V and 4 bases from J, with 12 bases in between. Per the germline V gene, CDR1 is ENHRY and CDR2 is SYGVKD. CDR3 nucleotides: TGTGCCGCCAGCGAACAAGGAAACACCATATATTTT. Its translation: CAASEQGNTIYF.

This chain uses TRBV11-2 with TRBJ1-6; D gene ambiguous. Germline V lookup: CDR1 SGHAT, CDR2 FQNNGV. Trimming removed 6 bases from V and 7 bases from J, with 13 bases in between. This CDR3 region has 14 residues. Here the CDR3 DNA reads TGTGCCAGCAGGTTGACATCGGCCAATTCACCCCTCCACTTT. Protein sequence: CASRLTSANSPLHF.

This chain connects TRBV7-2 to TRBJ1-2, with a weak D call TRBD1 (5 bases). Trimming took off 2 bases at V and 5 bases at J, with 15 bases between the two ends. The germline V gene has CDR1 SGHTA and CDR2 FQGNSA. CDR3 length equals 15 residues. CDR3 sequence reads: CASSLSHLGLYGYTF. The CDR3 nucleotides are TGTGCCAGCAGCTTATCCCATTTGGGACTATATGGCTACACCTTC.

The J gene is TRBJ1-2, the V gene TRBV6-6, with no clear D. Germline CDR1 is MNHNY and CDR2 is SVGAGI (reference sequence). Trimming took off 5 bases at V and 8 bases at J, with 18 bases between the two ends. The CDR3 has 14 residues. The CDR3 region is CASSDDREWWGYTF. In nucleotides, the CDR3 is TGTGCCAGCAGTGACGACCGGGAGTGGTGGGGCTACACCTTC.

This chain uses TRBV5-1 with TRBJ2-7, with TRBD2 matching 8 bases. Germline CDR1 reads SGHRS; CDR2 reads YFSETQ. Unmatched junction bases numbered 14, after V lost 7 bases and J lost 2 bases. The CDR3 extends over 16 amino acids. The DNA of the CDR3 is TGCGCCAGCGTTCCCCGGGGGGGGAGGGTCGCCTACGAGCAGTACTTC. It yields the protein CASVPRGGRVAYEQYF.

The V gene is TRBV6-6, the J gene TRBJ2-1, with 7 bases lining up with TRBD2. The CDR3 is 14 residues long. V lost 8 bases to trimming and J lost 7 bases; unmatched junction nucleotides: 11. Germline CDR1 MNHNY, CDR2 SVGAGI (reference sequence). CDR3 protein: CASAPSGLGNEQFF. The CDR3 bases are TGTGCCAGCGCACCTAGCGGTTTGGGGAATGAGCAGTTCTTC.

This rearrangement joins TRBV5-5 to TRBJ2-3, with TRBD1 matching 8 bases. Germline V gene data show CDR1 as SGHKS and CDR2 as YYEKEE (reference sequence). V lost 4 bases and J lost 1; bases outside the gene matches: 8. This CDR3 comprises 16 residues. DNA of the CDR3: TGTGCCAGCAGCGCATTCTACAGGGGGGGCACAGATACGCAGTATTTT. It codes for CASSAFYRGGTDTQYF.

The chain recombines TRBV4-1 with TRBJ2-1; 11 positions match TRBD2. The CDR3 totals 15 residues. V dropped 4 bases and J dropped 5; count of bases not matched to a gene: 4. Germline V gives CDR1 MGHRA, CDR2 YSYEKL. CDR3: CASSPGLADNNEQFF. The CDR3 DNA sequence: TGCGCCAGCAGCCCGGGACTAGCGGATAACAATGAGCAGTTCTTC.

The rearrangement links TRBV21-1 to TRBJ2-5; the table's D call, TRBD2, was not checked against the DNA. TRBV21-1 counts as a pseudogene. The CDR3 totals 14 residues. The CDR3: CASSKEEGEETQYF. CDR3 nucleotide sequence: TGTGCCAGCAGCAAAGAGGAGGGAGAAGAGACCCAGTACTTC.

The chain links TRBV4-3 to TRBJ1-1, with D maybe TRBD1 (6 bases). The germline gives CDR1 LGHNA, CDR2 YSLEER. The CDR3 spans 15 residues. V was clipped by 5 bases and J by 7 bases, with 20 bases between them. CDR3 sequence reads: CASSAGRGAKGEAFF. CDR3 nucleotide sequence: TGCGCCAGCAGCGCGGGCCGGGGGGCAAAGGGTGAAGCTTTCTTT.

The rearrangement uses TRBV7-9 and TRBJ2-5, with 10 bases aligning to TRBD2. Per the germline V gene, CDR1 is SEHNR and CDR2 is FQNEAQ (reference sequence). The CDR3 has 13 amino acids. Germline trimming cut 11 bases from V and 4 bases from J; bases unmatched to any gene: 7. In DNA, the CDR3 is TGTGCCGCACAGCGGGAGGGACGAGAGACCCAGTACTTC. Translated, it gives CAAQREGRETQYF.

The chain carries TRBV19 and TRBJ2-6; D is possibly TRBD2 (5 bases). V was cut by 4 bases and J by 0 bases, with 16 bases left in between. This CDR3 comprises 18 residues. From germline, CDR1 is LNHDA and CDR2 SQIVND (reference sequence). CDR3: CASSTTLRAGSGANVLTF. The CDR3, as DNA: TGTGCCAGTAGTACTACCCTAAGGGCGGGCTCTGGGGCCAACGTCCTGACTTTC.

This chain links TRBV7-9 with TRBJ2-7; possibly TRBD2 for D (6 bases). Germline loops: CDR1 SEHNR, CDR2 FQNEAQ (reference sequence). V gave up 4 bases and J gave up 10 bases, with 23 bases separating them. The CDR3 extends over 15 amino acids. Here the CDR3 reads CASSSRRDSRREQYF. Here the CDR3 DNA reads TGTGCCAGCAGCTCGAGAAGGGACTCCCGGCGGGAACAGTACTTC.

The rearrangement links TRBV9 to TRBJ1-3; TRBD1 agrees at 8 bases. The CDR3 totals 16 residues. Per the germline V gene, CDR1 is SGDLS and CDR2 is YYNGEE. Germline trimming cut 5 bases from V and 0 bases from J; bases unmatched to any gene: 7. The CDR3 nucleotides read TGTGCCAGCAGTGCGGGGACAGGAATCTCTGGAAACACCATATATTTT. Translation: CASSAGTGISGNTIYF.

The chain combines TRBV27 with TRBJ1-5; the match to TRBD1 covers 9 bases. Trimming removed 6 bases from V and 1 base from J; junction bases left unmatched: 7. This CDR3 is 16 amino acids long. Per germline, CDR1 MNHEY and CDR2 SMNVEV (reference sequence). Written as DNA, the CDR3 is TGTGCCAGCAGGATGACAGGGGGAATAAGCAATCAGCCCCAGCATTTT. Translating it yields CASRMTGGISNQPQHF.

The V gene is TRBV6-6, the J gene TRBJ2-1; 9 bases map to TRBD2. Per germline, CDR1 MNHNY and CDR2 SVGAGI (reference sequence). The CDR3 consists of 17 residues. J was trimmed by 7 bases and V by 5 bases; bases with no gene match: 15. In nucleotides, the CDR3 is TGTGCCAGCAGTCAAAACCACCCACTAGCGGGTTCTAATGAGCAGTTCTTC. Amino acids: CASSQNHPLAGSNEQFF.